The 18 T cell receptor beta chains below all came from one sample that was sequenced in a study of molecular identifiers for immune sequencing clone quantification. TCRdb re-analysed the PCR reads in MiXCR, keeping a single row per CDR3 protein. The sample consists of around 300,000 distinct CDR3 sequences, roughly a quarter of them appearing once. Material: naive CD8+ T cells from blood, with Jurkat cell RNA spiked in. Subset indicated: FACS-sorted CD8+CD4-CCR7+CD45RA+ naive T cells. These receptors all come from a human donor in good health. Some libraries in this study had Jurkat cell RNA spiked in.

This clonotype was observed at least ten times. This chain links TRBV5-6 with TRBJ2-1, with 8 positions matching TRBD1. V was pared by 2 bases and J by 3 bases, with 7 bases of the junction left unmatched. The CDR3 totals 16 residues. Germline V gene sequence: CDR1 SGHDT, CDR2 YYEEEE. The CDR3 loop reads CASSFTGTGVYNEQFF. The CDR3 DNA follows: TGTGCCAGCAGCTTTACCGGGACAGGAGTCTACAATGAGCAGTTCTTC.

This clonotype was seen many times. The V gene is TRBV12-3 or TRBV12-4, the J gene TRBJ2-3; 10 bases agree with TRBD1. V lost 4 bases and J lost 5; bases outside the gene matches: 3. The CDR3 is 14 amino acids. The DNA for the CDR3 is TGTGCCAGCAGTTGGACAGGGGGTATAGATACGCAGTATTTT. The encoded protein is CASSWTGGIDTQYF.

The V and J genes are TRBV25-1 and TRBJ2-1, with TRBD2 matching 8 bases. Germline values: CDR1 MGHDK, CDR2 SYGVNS. CDR3 length: 19 amino acids. V was pared by 6 bases and J by 7 bases, with 23 bases of the junction left unmatched. CDR3 in DNA: TGTGCCAGCAGGGGGTCGACGGGGGGGGCTTTTTCCCGCCGGAATGAGCAGTTCTTC. This translates into CASRGSTGGAFSRRNEQFF.

Regarding this clonotype: The junction does not match germline at one end; this may be a read error. V is TRBV7-9 and J is TRBJ2-2; the D gene is possibly TRBD2 (5 bases). CDR1 and CDR2 from the germline V gene are SEHNR and FQNEAQ (reference sequence). The CDR3 extends over 12 amino acids. This CDR3 is CASSLVTGEPFF. The CDR3 region has the DNA TGTGCCAGCAGCTTGGTAACCGGGGAGCCGTTTTTT.

About this clonotype: Being one base from a much bigger clone, this may be a read error. V usage is TRBV21-1 and J usage is TRBJ2-5; the listed D gene, TRBD1, was not tested against the DNA. TRBV21-1 is annotated as a pseudogene. The CDR3 sequence is 15 residues long. The CDR3 nucleotides are TGTGTCAGCAGCCCAGTCCTCCGACAGAATTGGACCCAGTACTTC. Translating it yields CVSSPVLRQNWTQYF.

The table lists this clonotype with many counts. The chain links TRBV5-6 to TRBJ2-3, with 8 bases aligning to TRBD2. The CDR3 loop spans 14 amino acids. Unmatched junction bases numbered 2, after V lost 0 bases and J lost 5 bases. From germline, CDR1 is SGHDT and CDR2 YYEEEE. The CDR3 spells CASSLVRGGDTQYF. In DNA form, the CDR3 reads TGTGCCAGCAGCTTGGTACGGGGGGGAGATACGCAGTATTTT.

The rearrangement joins TRBV6-2 or TRBV6-3 to TRBJ2-5; D might be TRBD1 or TRBD2, each matching 5 bases. The CDR3 runs to 13 residues. V was trimmed by 5 bases and J by 5 bases, leaving 12 bases between them. Germline lookup yields CDR1 MNHEY and CDR2 SVGEGT. CDR3: CASSAGTLETQYF. CDR3 sequence (DNA): TGTGCCAGCAGTGCCGGGACCTTGGAGACCCAGTACTTC.

This chain uses TRBV7-6 with TRBJ1-1, with 9 bases fitting TRBD1. This CDR3 spans 16 amino acids. Trimming cost V 4 bases and J 1 base; bases outside gene matches: 7. Germline CDR1 SGHVS, CDR2 FNYEAQ. The CDR3 DNA reads TGTGCCAGCAGCTCTTATAGGACAGGGGCGAACACTGAAGCTTTCTTT. It yields the protein CASSSYRTGANTEAFF.

The V and J genes are TRBV6-2 or TRBV6-3 and TRBJ2-7, with a possible D match to TRBD2 (6 bases). This CDR3 has 14 amino acids. Germline V gene sequence: CDR1 MNHEY, CDR2 SVGEGT. V lost 7 bases and J lost 2, with 15 bases in between. As DNA, the CDR3 is TGTGCCAGCAAGCGGGCAGGCGGGGCCTACGAGCAGTACTTC. This encodes CASKRAGGAYEQYF.

The chain recombines TRBV28 with TRBJ2-5, with unresolved D. There are 15 residues in the CDR3. Germline V gene data show CDR1 as MDHEN and CDR2 as SYDVKM. The V gene lost 2 bases and the J gene lost 4 bases, with 14 bases spanning the gap. The CDR3 protein is CASSLGQTNGETQYF. In nucleotides, the CDR3 is TGTGCCAGCAGTTTAGGGCAGACCAACGGAGAGACCCAGTACTTC.

This clonotype appeared many times. This chain connects TRBV29-1 to TRBJ1-2; 12 nucleotides align to TRBD1. This CDR3 comprises 13 residues. Germline V lookup: CDR1 SQVTM, CDR2 ANQGSEA. The V and J ends lost 6 bases and 6 bases, in that order; junction bases with no gene match: 5. The CDR3: CSVPGQGANGYTF. In DNA, the CDR3 is TGCAGCGTGCCGGGACAGGGGGCGAATGGCTACACCTTC.

This clonotype was counted between two and nine times. The chain employs TRBV11-2 and TRBJ2-4; 8 nucleotides agree with TRBD1. V was pared by 6 bases and J by 4 bases, with 11 bases of the junction left unmatched. The length of the CDR3 is 16 residues. CDR1 SGHAT and CDR2 FQNNGV come from the germline V gene. As DNA, the CDR3 is TGTGCCAGCAGTCTCGTAAACCGGGACAGGAAAAACATTCAGTACTTC. This gives the protein CASSLVNRDRKNIQYF.

This sequence joins TRBV6-5 and TRBJ1-1; D uncertain. V lost 2 bases and J 4 bases, leaving 14 bases between the germline ends. The V gene's germline CDR1 is MNHEY and CDR2 SVGAGI. CDR3 length: 15 residues. CDR3 DNA sequence: TGTGCCAGCAGTTACGCTCCGGGATTAGGCACTGAAGCTTTCTTT. It encodes CASSYAPGLGTEAFF.

This clonotype was counted ten times or more. The chain has TRBV7-9 and TRBJ2-1, with no clear D. The germline V gene has CDR1 SEHNR and CDR2 FQNEAQ (reference sequence). The length of the CDR3 is 12 residues. Trimming left V 1 base short and J 9 bases short, with 7 bases between. The CDR3 DNA is TGTGCCAGCAGCTTAGGACCGGGTGAGCAGTTCTTC. Translating gives CASSLGPGEQFF.

A few counts support this clonotype. The chain joins TRBV12-3 or TRBV12-4 to TRBJ2-7, with 8 bases fitting TRBD1. CDR3 length equals 14 residues. V lost 5 bases, J lost 7 bases, and 10 bases stayed unmatched. The CDR3 nucleotides read TGTGCCAGCAGTGACAGGGGACGCTTATCGGAGCAGTACTTC. Residues: CASSDRGRLSEQYF.

This clonotype has more than one count but fewer than ten. The gene calls are TRBV6-2 or TRBV6-3 and TRBJ2-7; D call uncertain. Per germline, CDR1 MNHEY and CDR2 SVGEGT. There are 17 residues in the CDR3. V shed 0 bases and J shed 3 bases, with 18 bases lying between them. CDR3 in amino acids: CASSYSIVPEQFYEQYF. The CDR3, as DNA: TGTGCCAGCAGTTACTCGATAGTCCCGGAACAGTTCTACGAGCAGTACTTC.

This clonotype was seen more than once but under ten times. The chain employs TRBV20-1 and TRBJ2-7; maybe TRBD1 (5 bases). V was pared by 7 bases and J by 1 base, with 20 bases between. The germline V gene encodes CDR1 DFQATT and CDR2 SNEGSKA (reference sequence). This CDR3 has 15 amino acids. This chain's CDR3 is CSVGQTVSASYEQYF. The CDR3 bases are TGCAGTGTCGGGCAGACAGTTTCTGCGTCCTACGAGCAGTACTTC.

In its sample, this clonotype was seen many times. This sequence joins TRBV20-1 and TRBJ1-3; D is ambiguous. V shed 2 bases and J shed 0 bases, with 11 bases lying between them. From germline, CDR1 is DFQATT and CDR2 SNEGSKA (reference sequence). The CDR3 totals 15 residues. The DNA of the CDR3 is TGCAGTGCTAGAAAGGCGGCAAGCTCTGGAAACACCATATATTTT. Its protein is CSARKAASSGNTIYF.